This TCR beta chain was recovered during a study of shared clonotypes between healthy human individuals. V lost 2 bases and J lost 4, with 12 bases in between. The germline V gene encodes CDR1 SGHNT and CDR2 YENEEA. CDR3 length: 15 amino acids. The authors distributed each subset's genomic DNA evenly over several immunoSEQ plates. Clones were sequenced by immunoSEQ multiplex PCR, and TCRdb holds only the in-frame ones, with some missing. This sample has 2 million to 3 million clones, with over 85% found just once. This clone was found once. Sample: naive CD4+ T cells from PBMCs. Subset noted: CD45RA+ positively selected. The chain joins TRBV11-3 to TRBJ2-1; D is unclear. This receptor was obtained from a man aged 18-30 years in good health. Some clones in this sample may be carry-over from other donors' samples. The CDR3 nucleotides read TGTGCCAGCAGCTTAACGACTCTATATTACAATGAGCAGTTCTTC. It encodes CASSLTTLYYNEQFF.